This T cell receptor beta chain was found in a study of control samples from healthy donors and cancer patients. Germline V gene sequence: CDR1 SQVTM, CDR2 ANQGSEA. The CDR3 length is 13 residues. The V gene end was trimmed by 7 bases and the J gene end by 8 bases; junction bases not matched to a gene: 5. TCRdb's table, derived via immunoSEQ multiplex PCR, lists solely in-frame clones and lacks some. This repertoire shows about 43,000 clones, about 94% found once; its top ten account for about 24%. Sequenced input: blood. The chain uses TRBV29-1 and TRBJ2-1; 13 nucleotides align to TRBD2. The receptor's source is a man aged 55 to 69 in good health. CDR3 sequence (DNA): TGCAGCGCCGGGACTAGCGGGATCGATGAGCAGTTCTTC. It encodes CSAGTSGIDEQFF.